The present T cell receptor beta chain was sequenced within a study of PD-L1 blockade in urothelial cancer. Study information: Males with bladder-origin urothelial cancer constituted about 90% of the 29 patients.

The method was immunoSEQ multiplex PCR; TCRdb's version includes in-frame clones alone and lacks a portion of them. The table records about 130,000 clones, less than 85% of them present only once. Time point specified: pretreatment peripheral blood. This CDR3 region has 14 residues. V lost 4 bases and J lost 0, with 7 bases in between. The germline V gene encodes CDR1 SQVTM and CDR2 ANQGSEA. This sequence was found in a man aged 50-60 years with urothelial cancer. Sequenced here: PBMCs, sampled around atezolizumab (anti-PD-L1) treatment. The V and J genes are TRBV29-1 and TRBJ2-6; D is ambiguous. Written as DNA, the CDR3 is TGCAGCGTTGTCCTTTACTCTGGGGCCAACGTCCTGACTTTC. As protein: CSVVLYSGANVLTF.